The rows below give T cell receptor beta chains drawn from one sample of a study of T cell responses to AZD1222 COVID-19 vaccine. The protocol was immunoSEQ multiplex PCR, while the TCRdb copy is restricted to in-frame clones and leaves out a portion. This sample has 140,000 or so clones, with 70% to 90% found just once. The sequencing here drew on peripheral blood, taken on day 0 of AZD1222 vaccination. The source is an adult in good health. Each CDR3 is given with its conserved first and last residue. The order of the fields is CDR3 protein, CDR3 DNA, J gene, clone size, D gene, CDR3 length, V gene. The D gene is left open where the match is weak. Size is omitted from some rows. Given values are once, few, many or a class for expanded clones.

CASSPGDYRDRGLAFF	TGTGCCAGCTCACCGGGAGACTACCGGGACAGGGGTTTGGCTTTCTTT	TRBJ1-1	NA	TRBD1	16	TRBV18
CATSSPGGPYNEQFF	TGTGCCACCAGCAGCCCGGGGGGGCCCTACAATGAGCAGTTCTTC	TRBJ2-1	NA	TRBD2	15	TRBV15
CASSQEGANYGYTF	TGTGCCAGCAGCCAAGAGGGTGCTAACTATGGCTACACCTTC	TRBJ1-2	NA	NA	14	TRBV4-2
CASSSGPGQGRLISTDTQYF	TGTGCCAGCAGTTCCGGCCCGGGACAGGGGAGATTAATTAGCACAGATACGCAGTATTTT	TRBJ2-3	NA	TRBD1	20	TRBV28
CASSPGGTGEKLFF	TGTGCCAGCTCACCAGGGGGCACGGGTGAAAAACTGTTTTTT	TRBJ1-4	few	NA	14	TRBV18
CASSQIKLRNTGELFF	TGTGCCAGCAGCCAGATAAAACTGAGGAACACCGGGGAGCTGTTTTTT	TRBJ2-2	once	NA	16	TRBV11-2
CASSRQQGRGLNTEAFF	TGTGCCAGCAGCCGACAGCAGGGTAGAGGGCTGAACACTGAAGCTTTCTTT	TRBJ1-1	NA	NA	17	TRBV28
CASSGTGKDEQYF	TGTGCCAGCAGCGGGACAGGGAAGGACGAGCAGTACTTC	TRBJ2-7	NA	TRBD1	13	TRBV2
CASRDSGISYNEQFF	TGTGCCAGCAGGGATAGCGGAATTTCCTACAATGAGCAGTTCTTC	TRBJ2-1	NA	NA	15	TRBV6-5
CASSNRGRKPQHF	TGTGCCAGCAGCAACAGGGGGCGAAAGCCCCAGCATTTT	TRBJ1-5	NA	NA	13	TRBV21-1
CASSVTGTGANEQFF	TGTGCCAGCAGTGTGACCGGGACAGGGGCAAATGAGCAGTTCTTC	TRBJ2-1	NA	TRBD1	15	TRBV25-1
CASGGGERNQPQHF	TGTGCCAGCGGCGGGGGTGAACGGAATCAGCCCCAGCATTTT	TRBJ1-5	NA	NA	14	TRBV6-5
CASHTGTDYNEQFF	TGTGCCAGCCACACTGGGACAGACTACAATGAGCAGTTCTTC	TRBJ2-1	NA	TRBD1	14	TRBV19
CASTPAGGTVGDTQYF	TGTGCCAGCACCCCTGCGGGAGGGACAGTAGGAGATACGCAGTATTTT	TRBJ2-3	NA	TRBD2	16	TRBV5-6
CASRQGDEQYF	TGTGCCAGCCGGCAGGGTGACGAGCAGTACTTC	TRBJ2-7	NA	NA	11	TRBV6-5
CAWSVEGTVTGELFF	TGTGCCTGGAGTGTAGAGGGGACGGTCACCGGGGAGCTGTTTTTT	TRBJ2-2	few	NA	15	TRBV30
CASSPQTGPNYGYTF	TGTGCCAGCAGCCCCCAGACAGGACCTAACTATGGCTACACCTTC	TRBJ1-2	NA	NA	15	TRBV5-4
CASGFLWGRETEAFF	TGTGCCAGCGGATTTCTCTGGGGGCGCGAGACTGAAGCTTTCTTT	TRBJ1-1	NA	NA	15	TRBV27
CASSRSTGSSQPQHF	TGTGCCAGTAGTAGATCGACAGGGAGCAGTCAGCCCCAGCATTTT	TRBJ1-5	NA	TRBD1	15	TRBV19
CASSPLRVRPNSPLHF	TGTGCCAGCAGCCCGTTGCGGGTCAGGCCTAATTCACCCCTCCACTTT	TRBJ1-6	NA	NA	16	TRBV3-1/TRBV3-2
CASSQDWRGQTSTNEKLFF	TGTGCCAGCAGCCAAGATTGGCGAGGGCAGACATCAACTAATGAAAAACTGTTTTTT	TRBJ1-4	NA	NA	19	TRBV3-1/TRBV3-2
CASSPTGVVAEAFF	TGTGCCAGCAGTCCCACCGGGGTGGTCGCTGAAGCTTTCTTT	TRBJ1-1	NA	NA	14	TRBV7-9
CASSPRQGSAGELFF	TGTGCCAGCTCACCACGACAGGGAAGCGCCGGGGAGCTGTTTTTT	TRBJ2-2	NA	TRBD1	15	TRBV18
CASSPPNEKLFF	TGTGCCAGCAGCCCCCCTAATGAAAAACTGTTTTTT	TRBJ1-4	NA	NA	12	TRBV7-9
CASSLQGRDFYGYTF	TGTGCCAGCAGCTTACAAGGGAGGGATTTCTATGGCTACACCTTC	TRBJ1-2	NA	NA	15	TRBV13
CASLRDPTDTQYF	TGTGCCAGCCTCCGGGACCCCACAGATACGCAGTATTTT	TRBJ2-3	NA	NA	13	TRBV12-3/TRBV12-4
CASSYSVLGYEQYF	TGTGCCAGCAGTTACTCAGTACTCGGCTACGAGCAGTACTTC	TRBJ2-7	NA	NA	14	TRBV6-5
CASSLQMSSYNSPLHF	TGTGCCAGCAGTCTTCAAATGAGCTCCTATAATTCACCCCTCCACTTT	TRBJ1-6	NA	NA	16	TRBV27
CASSATDSRGYGYTF	TGTGCCAGTAGTGCAACGGACAGCCGGGGCTATGGCTACACCTTC	TRBJ1-2	NA	NA	15	TRBV19
CATSQGDNYGYTF	TGTGCCACCTCACAGGGGGACAACTATGGCTACACCTTC	TRBJ1-2	NA	TRBD1	13	TRBV28
CARSLLWRESWNEQFF	TGTGCCAGAAGCTTGTTATGGCGGGAGTCTTGGAATGAGCAGTTCTTC	TRBJ2-1	NA	TRBD2	16	TRBV5-3
CASSQPGTGVEKLFF	TGCGCCAGCAGCCAACCCGGGACAGGGGTTGAAAAACTGTTTTTT	TRBJ1-4	NA	TRBD1	15	TRBV4-1
CASSPISTDTQYF	TGTGCCAGCAGTCCGATCTCCACAGATACGCAGTATTTT	TRBJ2-3	NA	NA	13	TRBV27
CASSEETVSRPQHF	TGTGCCAGCAGTGAGGAAACCGTCAGTAGGCCCCAGCATTTT	TRBJ1-5	NA	NA	14	TRBV2
CATQGGLRGYTF	TGTGCCACCCAGGGGGGATTGCGAGGCTACACCTTC	TRBJ1-2	NA	TRBD1	12	TRBV6-5
CATLNRGASTDTQYF	TGTGCCACCCTCAACAGGGGGGCTAGCACAGATACGCAGTATTTT	TRBJ2-3	NA	TRBD1	15	TRBV6-5
CASSLTTGLNYNEQFF	TGTGCCAGCAGCTTAACGACAGGGTTAAACTACAATGAGCAGTTCTTC	TRBJ2-1	NA	TRBD1	16	TRBV7-3
CASLPSEGAHTQYF	TGTGCCAGCTTACCCTCGGAAGGGGCGCATACGCAGTATTTT	TRBJ2-3	NA	NA	14	TRBV7-9
CASSQLGGRDTQYF	TGCGCCAGCAGCCAATTGGGCGGGAGAGATACGCAGTATTTT	TRBJ2-3	NA	TRBD2	14	TRBV4-1
CASSTISRGAGELFF	TGTGCCAGCAGTACCATTTCAAGAGGGGCCGGGGAGCTGTTTTTT	TRBJ2-2	once	NA	15	TRBV6-2/TRBV6-3
CASSLDEGSYEQYF	TGTGCCAGCAGCTTAGACGAGGGCTCCTACGAGCAGTACTTC	TRBJ2-7	NA	NA	14	TRBV11-1
CASSARQGAANEKLFF	TGTGCCAGCAGCGCAAGACAGGGGGCGGCTAATGAAAAACTGTTTTTT	TRBJ1-4	NA	TRBD1	16	TRBV9
CASSPLDSFEQYF	TGTGCCAGCTCACCCCTGGACAGTTTCGAGCAGTACTTC	TRBJ2-7	NA	NA	13	TRBV18
CAISHSGRQPQHF	TGTGCCATCAGTCACTCAGGGCGTCAGCCCCAGCATTTT	TRBJ1-5	NA	NA	13	TRBV10-3
CSASSSGGSASYNEQFF	TGCAGTGCTAGTTCTAGCGGGGGGTCGGCTTCCTACAATGAGCAGTTCTTC	TRBJ2-1	NA	TRBD2	17	TRBV20-1
CASSLASDRGRRGYTF	TGTGCCAGCAGCTTGGCTTCCGACAGGGGGCGCAGGGGCTACACCTTC	TRBJ1-2	NA	TRBD1	16	TRBV5-6
CASSPSGGITYNSPLHF	TGTGCCAGCAGCCCGTCCGGGGGGATAACCTATAATTCACCCCTCCACTTT	TRBJ1-6	NA	NA	17	TRBV5-4
CASRRGLAGGSYEQYF	TGCGCCAGCAGGAGGGGACTAGCGGGGGGATCCTACGAGCAGTACTTC	TRBJ2-7	NA	TRBD2	16	TRBV10-1